This note documents a single TCR beta chain sequence. Its cognate antigen is unknown. Germline-derived CDR1 and CDR2 are SGDLS and YYNGEE. The CDR3 runs 14 residues. Trimming shortened V by 0 bases and J by 5 bases, and 9 bases separated the two germline ends. The data stem from a study of siplizumab effects on memory and regulatory T cells. Study-wide findings and caveats: Naive T cells were seen as more diverse than memory cells and as major alloresponse contributors. A significant reduction in alloreactive sequences traceable to unstimulated CD4+ memory cells was produced by siplizumab. Mappable alloreactive CD4+ clones were on average around 66% Treg-derived with siplizumab, approximately 30% in controls.

Some clones are missing from TCRdb's copy, which holds only in-frame ones; the method was immunoSEQ multiplex PCR. The data show about 50,000 clones, 85% to 95% seen once. This TCR was recovered from a human donor in good health. The specimen was CD8+ T cells sorted from blood. The chain joins TRBV9 to TRBJ1-5; D remains ambiguous. CDR3 loop: CASSVGDRYQPQHF. The CDR3 DNA reads TGTGCCAGCAGCGTAGGAGATCGTTATCAGCCCCAGCATTTT.